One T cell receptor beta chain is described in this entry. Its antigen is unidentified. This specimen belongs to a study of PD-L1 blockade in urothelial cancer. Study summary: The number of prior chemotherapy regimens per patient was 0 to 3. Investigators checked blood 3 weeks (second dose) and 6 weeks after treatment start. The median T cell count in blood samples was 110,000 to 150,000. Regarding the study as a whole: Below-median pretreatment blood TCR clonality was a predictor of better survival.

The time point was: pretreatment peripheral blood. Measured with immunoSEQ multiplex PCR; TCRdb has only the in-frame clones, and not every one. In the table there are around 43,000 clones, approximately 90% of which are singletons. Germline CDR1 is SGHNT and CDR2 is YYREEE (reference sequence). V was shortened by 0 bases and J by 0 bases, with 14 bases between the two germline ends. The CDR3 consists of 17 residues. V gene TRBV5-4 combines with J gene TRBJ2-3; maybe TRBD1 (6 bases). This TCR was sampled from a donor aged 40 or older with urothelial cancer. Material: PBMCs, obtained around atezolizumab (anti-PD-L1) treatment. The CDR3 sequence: CASSLVGQSLSTDTQYF. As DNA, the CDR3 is TGTGCCAGCAGCTTGGTAGGACAGTCTCTTAGCACAGATACGCAGTATTTT.